The 14 T cell receptor beta chains presented below share a single source sample, sequenced in a study of cytomegalovirus exposure and HLA in healthy donors (dated by TCRdb to about 2017). Receptors were amplified or captured by the immunoSEQ multiplex PCR assay. A mixture of 60 forward primers for TCR Vbeta segments and 13 reverse primers for TCR Jbeta segments was used in the multiplex PCR. TCRdb stores this immuneACCESS table with in-frame sequences only. Part of the clones is absent; in the studies checked, under half of the shortfall reflects unresolved V genes, and no reason is known for the rest. The sample table contains nearly 110,000 clones; only one count was recorded for 81% of them. The ten top clones hold around 2% of the sample. What was sequenced was PBMCs. All receptors derive from a man aged 25-40 years in good health and CMV-seronegative.

The V gene is TRBV6-1, the J gene TRBJ2-7; 9 bases are a match to TRBD2. This CDR3 has 15 residues. Trimming at V came to 4 bases and at J to 0 bases, leaving 4 bases not matched to a gene. Germline CDR1 MNHNS, CDR2 SASEGT. CDR3 protein: CASSGWTSDSYEQYF. The CDR3 DNA reads as TGTGCCAGCAGTGGATGGACTAGCGACTCCTACGAGCAGTACTTC.

V usage is TRBV6-5 and J usage is TRBJ2-5, with 8 bases that match TRBD1. The V segment lost 6 bases and the J segment 5 bases; nucleotides outside the gene matches: 11. The CDR3 is made up of 15 amino acids. CDR1 and CDR2 (germline): MNHEY, SVGAGI. The CDR3 nucleotides are TGTGCCAGCAGAGAGGACAGGGCCCCGAGGGAGACCCAGTACTTC. This sequence encodes CASREDRAPRETQYF.

The V gene is TRBV7-9, the J gene TRBJ1-5; possibly TRBD1 for D (6 bases). Trimming removed 5 bases from V and 1 base from J, with 12 bases in between. Germline-derived CDR1 and CDR2 are SEHNR and FQNEAQ (reference sequence). The CDR3 consists of 15 residues. Here the CDR3 reads CASSPPGTSNQPQHF. The CDR3 DNA sequence: TGTGCCAGCAGCCCCCCTGGGACAAGCAATCAGCCCCAGCATTTT.

V usage is TRBV27 and J usage is TRBJ1-5; TRBD1 matches at 8 bases. With 0 bases clipped from V and 4 bases from J, the junction kept 2 bases outside the gene matches. Germline loops: CDR1 MNHEY, CDR2 SMNVEV (reference sequence). This CDR3 is 15 amino acids long. The CDR3 DNA sequence: TGTGCCAGCAGTTTATCTCGACAGGGGAATCAGCCCCAGCATTTT. It encodes CASSLSRQGNQPQHF.

V gene TRBV5-6 combines with J gene TRBJ1-4; D is perhaps TRBD1 (6 bases). Per the germline V gene, CDR1 is SGHDT and CDR2 is YYEEEE. The ends were cut back, 0 bases at V and 7 bases at J, with 7 bases in the middle. There are 13 residues in the CDR3. The DNA of the CDR3 is TGTGCCAGCAGCTTGGGAGGGGGTGAAAAACTGTTTTTT. It yields the protein CASSLGGGEKLFF. The entire variable domain, with the rest obtained from reference TRBV5-6 and TRBJ1-4, is as follows: DAGVTQSPTHLIKTRGQQVTLRCSPKSGHDTVSWYQQALGQGPQFIFQYYEEEERQRGNFPDRFSGHQFPNYSSELNVNALLLGDSALYLCASSLGGGEKLFFGSGTQLSVL.

This clone showed up just a few times. The J gene is TRBJ2-7, the V gene TRBV18; 9 nucleotides line up with TRBD1. J gave up 4 bases and V 6 bases, and 10 bases lay outside the gene matches. Germline-derived CDR1 and CDR2 are KGHSH and LQKENI. The CDR3 is made up of 15 amino acids. The CDR3 is CASSPVGTGKYEQYF. The DNA of the CDR3 is TGTGCCAGCTCCCCAGTCGGGACAGGGAAATACGAGCAGTACTTC.

This sequence joins TRBV5-1 and TRBJ1-1; tentative D call: TRBD1 (6 bases). The CDR3 length is 13 residues. V lost 3 bases and J lost 6, with 12 bases in between. Germline loops: CDR1 SGHRS, CDR2 YFSETQ. CDR3 sequence reads: CASSSGGGSEAFF. CDR3 DNA: TGCGCCAGCAGCTCTGGTGGGGGCTCTGAAGCTTTCTTT.

The chain has TRBV27 and TRBJ2-3; 8 bases agree with TRBD1. CDR3 length equals 13 residues. Germline V CDR1 and CDR2: MNHEY, SMNVEV (reference sequence). Trimming removed 3 bases from V and 14 bases from J; junction bases left unmatched: 10. Written as DNA, the CDR3 is TGTGCCAGCAGTTTCCAGGACAGGGAGCACCTGTATTTT. Translated: CASSFQDREHLYF.

V gene TRBV15 combines with J gene TRBJ2-7; D remains unclear. The CDR3 is 13 residues long. V lost 0 bases and J lost 7, with 10 bases in between. CDR1 is LNHNV and CDR2 is YYDKDF in the germline V gene (reference sequence). CDR3 DNA: TGTGCCACCAGCAGAGATTCGGCGGTTGAGCAGTACTTC. Protein: CATSRDSAVEQYF.

The V gene is TRBV7-6, the J gene TRBJ2-3; D is unresolved. Per germline, CDR1 SGHVS and CDR2 FNYEAQ. V was trimmed by 0 bases and J by 5 bases, leaving 12 bases between them. The CDR3 has 15 amino acids. The CDR3 coding sequence is TGTGCCAGCAGCTTAGCGGTTAGCAAGAGAGATACGCAGTATTTT. Translation gives CASSLAVSKRDTQYF.

This sequence joins TRBV15 and TRBJ2-1; D may be TRBD2 (6 bases). This CDR3 contains 16 residues. V was shortened by 1 base and J by 3 bases, with 13 bases between the two germline ends. Germline V CDR1 and CDR2: LNHNV, YYDKDF (reference sequence). The CDR3 coding sequence is TGTGCCACCAGCAGAGTCGGGGGATTGAACTACAATGAGCAGTTCTTC. This codes for CATSRVGGLNYNEQFF.

This clone occurred once. V and J are TRBV21-1 and TRBJ2-7; the D segment call TRBD2 is taken from the table without a DNA check. TRBV21-1 is an annotated pseudogene. The length of the CDR3 is 13 residues. CDR3 bases: TGTGCCAGCAGCAAAAGGTGGAGTTACGAGCAGTACTTC. Encoded protein: CASSKRWSYEQYF.

The V gene is TRBV11-2, the J gene TRBJ1-4; D uncertain. Germline V lookup: CDR1 SGHAT, CDR2 FQNNGV. Trimming took off 5 bases at V and 0 bases at J, with 16 bases between the two ends. The CDR3 consists of 17 residues. The CDR3 DNA follows: TGTGCCAGCAGCCCGACGGCCAGCGGGGCAACTAATGAAAAACTGTTTTTT. Residues: CASSPTASGATNEKLFF.

The V gene is TRBV27, the J gene TRBJ1-1, with no clear D. CDR3 length equals 15 residues. CDR1 and CDR2 (germline): MNHEY, SMNVEV (reference sequence). The V gene lost 5 bases and the J gene lost 0 bases, with 13 bases spanning the gap. The DNA of the CDR3 is TGTGCCAGCAGTCCCTGGTCCCTAGTGAACACTGAAGCTTTCTTT. Amino acid sequence: CASSPWSLVNTEAFF.